This record concerns one TCR beta chain sequence. Per germline, CDR1 MNHEY and CDR2 SVGAGI. V was shortened by 6 bases and J by 3 bases, with 18 bases between the two germline ends. The CDR3 sequence is 15 residues long. The sample is drawn from a study of blood T cell repertoires in COVID-19. Study summary: Whether acute or convalescent, the COVID-19 samples came from the United States, Italy and Spain.

TCRdb's copy holds only in-frame clones and misses some; the assay was immunoSEQ multiplex PCR. The profile shows 200,000 to 300,000 clones, approximately 90% of them singletons. Among Cohort 3 donors, those recovered had two negative PCRs, clearance, or symptom resolution. Sequenced sample: PBMCs or T cells enriched from blood (not recorded which). The sequence was collected from a woman under 40 who had recovered from COVID-19. The chain joins TRBV6-5 to TRBJ2-7, with D possibly being TRBD1 (6 bases). CDR3: CASSAARDNRYEQYF. In DNA, the CDR3 is TGTGCCAGCAGCGCCGCCCGGGACAACCGCTACGAGCAGTACTTC.